A selection of T cell receptor beta chains follows, all from one sample in a study of cytomegalovirus exposure and HLA in healthy donors. TCRdb's table, derived via immunoSEQ multiplex PCR, lists solely in-frame clones and lacks some. The data show about 130,000 clones, with about 90% seen just once and approximately 1.5% held by the top ten. The sample was PBMCs. The source of these receptors is a man aged 25 to 40 in good health and CMV-seronegative. Each CDR3 is given with its conserved first and last residue. A D gene is named only where the DNA matches it firmly. The size entry is marked missing in some rows and otherwise reads once, few, many or a size class.

>TRBD1|TRBJ1-1|NA|TRBV11-3
TGTGCCAGCAGCTTGGGACAGTCGAACACTGAAGCTTTCTTT
CASSLGQSNTEAFF
>TRBD1|TRBJ2-7|NA|TRBV11-2
TGTGCCAGCAGCTCCTTTCAGCCGGGACAGGACATTTGGGACGAGCAGTACTTC
CASSSFQPGQDIWDEQYF
>NA|TRBJ2-2|NA|TRBV30
TGTGCCTGGAGTGCTATGACTCTTACTGGGGAGCTGTTTTTT
CAWSAMTLTGELFF
>NA|TRBJ2-7|once|TRBV6-6
TGTGCCAGCACCGCCGGGGTTACCTACGAGCAGTACTTC
CASTAGVTYEQYF
>TRBD1|TRBJ2-7|NA|TRBV6-1
TGTGCCAGCAGTGGGGGACAGGTTCTTTTCGAGCAGTACTTC
CASSGGQVLFEQYF
>NA|TRBJ1-4|NA|TRBV4-1
TGCGCCAGCAGCCAAGATCCGGGGAGCGGCGAAAAACTGTTTTTT
CASSQDPGSGEKLFF
>NA|TRBJ1-5|once|TRBV28
TGTGCCAGCAGTTGGAGAGGTTTCTCGGGTCAGCCCCAGCATTTT
CASSWRGFSGQPQHF
>TRBD1|TRBJ1-2|NA|TRBV9
TGTGCCAGCAGCGCCCCCCAGGGAGCCGGGACAGGGGGTTACTATGGCTACACCTTC
CASSAPQGAGTGGYYGYTF
>NA|TRBJ1-2|NA|TRBV6-4
TGTGCCAGCAAAGTAAACAGCAAAGTCTATGGCTACACCTTC
CASKVNSKVYGYTF
>NA|TRBJ2-7|NA|TRBV6-5
TGTGCCAGCGTCTCGTCCTACGAGCAGTACTTC
CASVSSYEQYF
>TRBD1|TRBJ2-7|NA|TRBV5-1
TGCGCCAGCAGCTTTACAGGGACAGCTTCCTACGAGCAGTACTTC
CASSFTGTASYEQYF
>TRBD2|TRBJ2-3|NA|TRBV7-9
TGTGCCAGCAGTTCAACTAGCGGTATCACAGATACGCAGTATTTT
CASSSTSGITDTQYF
>NA|TRBJ1-6|NA|TRBV6-1
TGTGCCAGCAGTTCGTTGTCTTCACCCCTCCACTTT
CASSSLSSPLHF
>TRBD2|TRBJ2-7|NA|TRBV11-2
TGTGCCAGCAGCTTACGAGCGGGAGGGCCAAATGAGCAGTACTTC
CASSLRAGGPNEQYF
>NA|TRBJ2-7|NA|TRBV20-1
TGCAGTGCTAGACTAGCCTCCGAGCAGTACTTC
CSARLASEQYF
>NA|TRBJ2-3|NA|TRBV4-1
TGCGCCAGCAGGGCTAGCTGGAGTCCAGATACGCAGTATTTT
CASRASWSPDTQYF
>NA|TRBJ1-4|NA|TRBV9
TGTGCCAGCAGCGTACGCGGCTTGGCAACTAATGAAAAACTGTTTTTT
CASSVRGLATNEKLFF
>NA|TRBJ1-4|NA|TRBV4-3
TGCGCCAGCAGCCAAGACCAATCAGCAACTAATGAAAAACTGTTTTTT
CASSQDQSATNEKLFF
>NA|TRBJ1-2|once|TRBV7-9
TGTGCCAGCAGCGGCCGGGACATCACATTGCATATTAACTATGGCTACACCTTC
CASSGRDITLHINYGYTF
>NA|TRBJ1-1|NA|TRBV4-2
TGTGCCAGCAGCCAAGGGGCCGGGGGACCTTTCTTT
CASSQGAGGPFF
>TRBD2|TRBJ2-3|NA|TRBV2
TGTGCCAGCACCGAGCGGGGGAGCACAGATACGCAGTATTTT
CASTERGSTDTQYF
>TRBD1|TRBJ1-2|few|TRBV29-1
TGCAGCGTTGCAGGGGGCCGTGGCTACACCTTC
CSVAGGRGYTF
>TRBD2|TRBJ2-1|NA|TRBV5-4
TGTGCCAGCAACTTTTATAGCGGGAGGGCCGTGAATGAGCAGTTCTTC
CASNFYSGRAVNEQFF
>NA|TRBJ2-2|NA|TRBV7-2
TGTGCCAGCAGCTTACTATCCCGCCTGAACACCGGGGAGCTGTTTTTT
CASSLLSRLNTGELFF
>NA|TRBJ1-5|few|TRBV6-5
TGTGCCAGCAGTTACTCTTTTACCAAGAGTCAGCCCCAGCATTTT
CASSYSFTKSQPQHF
>NA|TRBJ2-5|once|TRBV10-3
TGTGCCATCAGCAGAAATCTACAGCCGGGACAAGAGACCCAGTACTTC
CAISRNLQPGQETQYF
>NA|TRBJ2-7|NA|TRBV7-2
TGTGCCAGCAGCTTGGAAAGGACGGGATCCTACGAGCAGTACTTC
CASSLERTGSYEQYF
>TRBD2|TRBJ2-3|once|TRBV14
TGTGCCAGCAGCCATCCCGCGGGAGCCACAGATACGCAGTATTTT
CASSHPAGATDTQYF
>TRBD1|TRBJ1-2|NA|TRBV30
TGTGCCTGGAGGACAGGGGGGTATGGCTACACCTTC
CAWRTGGYGYTF
>TRBD2|TRBJ2-1|NA|TRBV5-1
TGCGCCAGCAGCCCTAGCGGGAGCTCCTACAATGAGCAGTTCTTC
CASSPSGSSYNEQFF
>TRBD1|TRBJ1-3|NA|TRBV5-4
TGTGCCAGCAGCCCCGACTGGAGTGCGGGACAGCCCTCTGGAAACACCATATATTTT
CASSPDWSAGQPSGNTIYF
>TRBD2|TRBJ2-2|NA|TRBV13
TGTGCCAGCAGCCCTCAGACTAGCTACACCGGGGAGCTGTTTTTT
CASSPQTSYTGELFF
>TRBD1|TRBJ1-2|NA|TRBV4-1
TGCGCCAGCAGCCAAGGCGGGATTGGACAGGGGGCGGGTGGCTACACCTTC
CASSQGGIGQGAGGYTF
>TRBD1|TRBJ1-5|NA|TRBV6-1
TGTGCCAGCAGGGCGGGACAGGGCAATCAGCCCCAGCATTTT
CASRAGQGNQPQHF
>TRBD2|TRBJ2-3|once|TRBV7-7
TGTGCCAGCAGCCCGGGACTAGCGGGACCCACAGATACGCAGTATTTT
CASSPGLAGPTDTQYF
>TRBD2|TRBJ2-7|NA|TRBV10-3
TGTGCCATCAGTGCAAACGAGGCTAGCGGGAGAACCTACGAGCAGTACTTC
CAISANEASGRTYEQYF
>NA|TRBJ2-1|NA|TRBV5-1
TGCGCCAGCAGCAAGCAGCGGGCTAACAATGAGCAGTTCTTC
CASSKQRANNEQFF
>TRBD1|TRBJ1-2|NA|TRBV4-1
TGCGCCAGCAGCCAATCTACAGGGGGCGAGGCTAACTATGGCTACACCTTC
CASSQSTGGEANYGYTF
>TRBD2|TRBJ2-1|NA|TRBV5-1
TGCGCCAGCAGCTTGGAACTAGCGGATCACAATGAGCAGTTCTTC
CASSLELADHNEQFF
>NA|TRBJ2-7|NA|TRBV6-5
TGTGCCACCCGGAGCGATTGGAATGAGCAGTACTTC
CATRSDWNEQYF
>TRBD1|TRBJ2-3|NA|TRBV2
TGTGCCAGCCCGGGACAGTCACTAGATACGCAGTATTTT
CASPGQSLDTQYF
>NA|TRBJ2-7|NA|TRBV10-3
TGTGCCATCAGGACGACTGCCTACGAGCAGTACTTC
CAIRTTAYEQYF
>NA|TRBJ2-7|NA|TRBV5-1
TGCGCCAGCAGCTTGGTTACAGGGCAGCACGAGCAGTACTTC
CASSLVTGQHEQYF
>NA|TRBJ2-1|NA|TRBV5-6
TGTGCCAGCAGCCCGGTGGGGGCTCGTGAGCAGTTCTTC
CASSPVGAREQFF
>NA|TRBJ2-5|NA|TRBV9
TGTGCCAGCAGCCCCCAAAGCCTCCGGGGAGAGACCCAGTACTTC
CASSPQSLRGETQYF
>NA|TRBJ2-2|NA|TRBV10-3
TGTGCCATCACGGGTGAACAAGGCACCGGGGAGCTGTTTTTT
CAITGEQGTGELFF
>TRBD1|TRBJ1-5|NA|TRBV28
TGTGCCAGCACTCCCTCCGGGACAGGGTATCAGCCCCAGCATTTT
CASTPSGTGYQPQHF
>NA|TRBJ2-3|NA|TRBV19
TGTGCCAGTCGACTAGACGGCACAGATACGCAGTATTTT
CASRLDGTDTQYF
>TRBD2|TRBJ2-7|NA|TRBV5-1
TGCGCCAGCAGCTTGCTGACTAGCGGTTACGAGCAGTACTTC
CASSLLTSGYEQYF
>NA|TRBJ2-1|NA|TRBV30
TGTGCCTGGAGCCGTGGCGGGAAGGTTGGTGGTGAGCAGTTCTTC
CAWSRGGKVGGEQFF
>TRBD1|TRBJ1-4|NA|TRBV10-3
TGTGCCATCAGTTCTTTAGAGCCGGGACAGGGGTACGAAAAACTGTTTTTT
CAISSLEPGQGYEKLFF
>NA|TRBJ1-1|NA|TRBV5-5
TGTGCCAGCAGCGGAGGAGGCCTCGCCACTGAAGCTTTCTTT
CASSGGGLATEAFF
>TRBD2|TRBJ2-1|NA|TRBV11-3
TGTGCCAGCAGTTCGCGGGTAGCGGGAGCGTGGAATGAGCAGTTCTTC
CASSSRVAGAWNEQFF
>NA|TRBJ1-4|NA|TRBV5-1
TGCGCCAGCAGCTCCTCCTACGGGGGAGGTAATGAAAAACTGTTTTTT
CASSSSYGGGNEKLFF